This T cell receptor (beta chain) was profiled in a study of cytomegalovirus exposure and HLA in healthy donors. Whole-study context: An analysis done earlier identified about 120 million unique TCR beta sequences from about 180 million T cells. The early release's HLA-typed donors yielded 70 million to 85 million unique TCRs.

The PCR used 60 Vbeta and 13 Jbeta primers. Assay: immunoSEQ multiplex PCR; the TCRdb copy retains only in-frame clones and omits some. Found here are under 200,000 clones, about three quarters of them singletons; the top ten hold around 3%. This CDR3 spans 16 amino acids. The V segment lost 6 bases and the J segment 2 bases; nucleotides outside the gene matches: 11. The V gene's germline CDR1 is ENHRY and CDR2 SYGVKD. The chain has TRBV10-3 and TRBJ2-3; the match to TRBD2 covers 7 bases. The sequence was obtained from a woman aged 40 to 50 in good health and CMV-seropositive. The sequenced sample consisted of PBMCs. CDR3 protein: CAISGGLSDVTDTQYF. The DNA of the CDR3 is TGTGCCATCAGCGGGGGACTATCAGACGTCACAGATACGCAGTATTTT.